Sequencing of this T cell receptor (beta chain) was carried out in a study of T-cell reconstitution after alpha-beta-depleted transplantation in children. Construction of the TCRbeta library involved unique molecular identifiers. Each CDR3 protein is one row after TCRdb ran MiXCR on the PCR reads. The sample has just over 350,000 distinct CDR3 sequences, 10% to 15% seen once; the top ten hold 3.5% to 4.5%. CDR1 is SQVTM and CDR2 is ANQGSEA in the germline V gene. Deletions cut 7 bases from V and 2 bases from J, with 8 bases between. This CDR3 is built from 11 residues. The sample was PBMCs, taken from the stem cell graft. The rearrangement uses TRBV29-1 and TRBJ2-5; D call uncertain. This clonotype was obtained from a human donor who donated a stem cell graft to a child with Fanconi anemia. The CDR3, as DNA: TGCAGCGCAGTACCACAAGAGACCCAGTACTTC. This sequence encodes CSAVPQETQYF.